Described below is a single TCR beta chain sequence and its context. The repertoire was sequenced with immunoSEQ multiplex PCR; TCRdb's copy has only in-frame clones and lacks some. The sample carries about 2 million clones, over 85% recorded once. This sample stems from a study of shared clonotypes between healthy human individuals. Looked up from germline, CDR1 is KGHSH and CDR2 is LQKENI. With 4 bases clipped from V and 5 bases from J, the junction kept 8 bases outside the gene matches. The CDR3 extends over 15 amino acids. Sequenced input: naive CD4+ T cells sorted from blood. As for subset: CD45RA+ positively selected. This receptor was identified in a man aged 18 to 30 in good health. The chain couples TRBV18 to TRBJ2-7, with 10 bases that match TRBD1. CDR3 sequence (DNA): TGTGCCAGCTCACAAACGATCGGACAGGGGGACGAGCAGTACTTC. This encodes CASSQTIGQGDEQYF.